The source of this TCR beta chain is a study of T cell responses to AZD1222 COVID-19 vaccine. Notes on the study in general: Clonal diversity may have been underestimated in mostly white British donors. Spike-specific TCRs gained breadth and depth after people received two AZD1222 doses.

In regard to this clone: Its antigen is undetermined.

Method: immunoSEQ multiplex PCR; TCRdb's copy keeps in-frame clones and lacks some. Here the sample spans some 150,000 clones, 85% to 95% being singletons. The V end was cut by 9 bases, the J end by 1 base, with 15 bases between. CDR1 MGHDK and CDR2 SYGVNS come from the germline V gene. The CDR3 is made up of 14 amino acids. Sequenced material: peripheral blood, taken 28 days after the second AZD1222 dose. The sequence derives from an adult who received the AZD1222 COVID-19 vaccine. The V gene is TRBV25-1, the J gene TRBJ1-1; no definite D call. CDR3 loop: CASSFGGRNTEAFF. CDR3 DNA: TGTGCCAGTTCTTTCGGTGGGAGGAACACTGAAGCTTTCTTT.